One and the same sample provided the 20 T cell receptor beta chains below, sequenced in a study of blood T cell repertoires in COVID-19. Using immunoSEQ multiplex PCR, the repertoire was profiled, and TCRdb retains in-frame clones only, with some absent. The sample records about 140,000 clones, approximately 92% being singletons. Sequenced input: peripheral blood. The receptors stem from a woman aged 55-69 years with active COVID-19.

As DNA, the CDR3 is TGCAGCGTTGAAGAGGGGGGGGTAAACACCATATATTTT. Its protein product is CSVEEGGVNTIYF. The chain carries TRBV29-1 and TRBJ1-3; a possible D gene is TRBD1 (5 bases). Per germline, CDR1 SQVTM and CDR2 ANQGSEA. Trimming removed 0 bases at V and 6 bases at J, with 9 bases between. The CDR3 is 13 residues long. The full variable domain, completed using reference TRBV29-1 and TRBJ1-3, is SAVISQKPSRDICQRGTSLTIQCQVDSQVTMMFWYRQQPGQSLTLIATANQGSEATYESGFVIDKFPISRPNLTFSTLTVSNMSPEDSSIYLCSVEEGGVNTIYFGEGSWLTVV.

The V and J genes are TRBV12-5 and TRBJ2-1, with 8 nucleotides matching TRBD1. The CDR3 sequence is 16 residues long. V lost 1 base, J lost 1 base, and 3 bases stayed unmatched. Germline V lookup: CDR1 LGHNT, CDR2 FRNRAP. The CDR3 DNA reads as TGTGCTAGTGGTTTGGCTACAGGGGGATCCTACAATGAGCAGTTCTTC. It specifies CASGLATGGSYNEQFF.

CDR3 in DNA: TGCAGCGTCGCTCCGACAGGAGTGAACACTGAAGCTTTCTTT. It yields the protein CSVAPTGVNTEAFF. This sequence joins TRBV29-1 and TRBJ1-1, with a tentative D call TRBD1 (6 bases). The germline V gene encodes CDR1 SQVTM and CDR2 ANQGSEA. Trimming removed 6 bases from V and 0 bases from J, with 14 bases in between. The CDR3 has 14 amino acids.

This clone was detected a few times. Here the CDR3 DNA reads TGTGCCAGCAGTGACAGGGGAGGGGCCGGGGAGCTGTTTTTT. Its protein is CASSDRGGAGELFF. The chain employs TRBV6-4 and TRBJ2-2; 7 positions agree with TRBD2. Per the germline V gene, CDR1 is MRHNA and CDR2 is SNTAGT. The CDR3 extends over 14 amino acids. V trimming: 2 bases; J trimming: 6 bases; junction bases outside the gene matches: 3.

This clone was recorded only once. The chain employs TRBV10-2 and TRBJ2-1, with D perhaps TRBD2 (6 bases). Germline CDR1 WSHSY, CDR2 SAAADI. The V end was cut by 6 bases, the J end by 3 bases, with 15 bases between. CDR3 length equals 15 residues. The CDR3 DNA is TGCGCCAGCAGGTCGGGAGAATCTTACTACAATGAGCAGTTCTTC. Translated, it gives CASRSGESYYNEQFF.

J is TRBJ2-5 and V is TRBV24-1; 7 bases are a match to TRBD1. The V gene's germline CDR1 is KGHDR and CDR2 SFDVKD. The CDR3 covers 14 residues. Losses at the gene ends were 2 bases for V and 1 base for J; bases not matched to a gene: 0. The chain's CDR3 is CATSDWDSQETQYF. The CDR3 DNA sequence: TGTGCCACCAGTGATTGGGACAGCCAAGAGACCCAGTACTTC.

This clone came up a few times. The CDR3 DNA is TGCGCCAGCAGCTTGGCGGGACAGGGGAATTCACCCCTCCACTTT. Residues: CASSLAGQGNSPLHF. The V and J genes are TRBV5-1 and TRBJ1-6, with 10 bases that match TRBD1. The CDR3 length is 15 residues. J lost 7 bases, V lost 0 bases, and 1 base had no gene match. Germline CDR1 and CDR2: SGHRS and YFSETQ.

This clone was counted a few times. The chain links TRBV4-1 to TRBJ1-6, with TRBD1 identical over 8 bases. The CDR3 loop spans 15 amino acids. After removal of 0 bases from V and 9 bases from J, the junction contained 4 bases not matched to a gene. Germline V gene sequence: CDR1 MGHRA, CDR2 YSYEKL. CDR3: CASSQDTGGRSPLHF. As DNA, the CDR3 is TGCGCCAGCAGCCAAGATACAGGGGGTCGTTCACCCCTCCACTTT.

The chain is built from TRBV4-3 and TRBJ2-5, with TRBD2 matching 7 bases. The junction had 9 bases not matched to a gene; V was cut back by 0 bases and J by 2 bases. The germline V gene encodes CDR1 LGHNA and CDR2 YSLEER. This CDR3 region has 17 residues. CDR3 sequence reads: CASSQDRNGRRQETQYF. DNA of the CDR3: TGCGCCAGCAGCCAAGATCGTAACGGGAGGCGGCAAGAGACCCAGTACTTC.

The rearrangement joins TRBV28 to TRBJ1-1, with D possibly matching TRBD1 (6 bases). V was trimmed by 6 bases and J by 4 bases, leaving 12 bases between them. The CDR3 extends over 13 amino acids. Germline CDR1 reads MDHEN; CDR2 reads SYDVKM. CDR3 nucleotides: TGTGCCAGCAGGCCCACAGGGTCCACTGAAGCTTTCTTT. Protein sequence: CASRPTGSTEAFF.

This chain joins TRBV4-1 and TRBJ2-7; 10 bases line up with TRBD1. The germline V gene encodes CDR1 MGHRA and CDR2 YSYEKL. The CDR3 spans 15 residues. After removal of 5 bases from V and 3 bases from J, the junction contained 7 bases not matched to a gene. The CDR3 here is CASSGMTGGYYEQYF. The CDR3 nucleotides read TGCGCCAGCAGCGGGATGACAGGGGGCTACTACGAGCAGTACTTC.

The genes are TRBV5-1 and TRBJ1-2, with TRBD1 matching 9 bases. Germline CDR1 is SGHRS and CDR2 is YFSETQ. V lost 0 bases, J lost 5 bases, and 5 bases stayed unmatched. The CDR3 runs to 15 residues. The DNA of the CDR3 is TGCGCCAGCAGCTTGGGCAAGACAGGGGGATATGGCTACACCTTC. Residues: CASSLGKTGGYGYTF. The variable domain in full, completed from reference TRBV5-1 and TRBJ1-2, reads KAGVTQTPRYLIKTRGQQVTLSCSPISGHRSVSWYQQTPGQGLQFLFEYFSETQRNKGNFPGRFSGRQFSNSRSEMNVSTLELGDSALYLCASSLGKTGGYGYTFGSGTRLTVV.

The gene calls are TRBV11-2 and TRBJ2-7, with 12 bases identical to TRBD2. CDR1 and CDR2 from the germline V gene are SGHAT and FQNNGV. CDR3 length: 14 residues. V trimming: 6 bases; J trimming: 2 bases; junction bases outside the gene matches: 2. CDR3 amino acids: CASRTSGGTYEQYF. The CDR3 nucleotides read TGTGCCAGCAGAACTAGCGGGGGGACCTACGAGCAGTACTTC.

The chain couples TRBV4-3 to TRBJ2-1; possible D gene TRBD2, 5 bases. CDR1 and CDR2 from the germline V gene are LGHNA and YSLEER. The CDR3 runs to 15 residues. The V and J ends lost 4 bases and 0 bases respectively, with 10 bases between them. The CDR3 is CASSPSSYSYNEQFF. The DNA for the CDR3 is TGCGCCAGCAGCCCTAGCAGCTACTCCTACAATGAGCAGTTCTTC.

The CDR3 nucleotides read TGTGCCAGCAGCCAAGGGGAGGGACAGCCCCAGCATTTT. As protein: CASSQGEGQPQHF. The gene calls are TRBV4-2 and TRBJ1-5; the D is unclear. Trimming took 1 base from V and 7 from J, leaving 8 bases between them. In germline, CDR1 is LGHNA, CDR2 YNFKEQ. The CDR3 runs to 13 residues.

The chain is built from TRBV5-4 and TRBJ1-1, with D maybe TRBD1 (5 bases). Trimming left V 3 bases short and J 5 bases short, with 14 bases between. The CDR3 covers 14 residues. CDR1 and CDR2 from the germline V gene are SGHNT and YYREEE (reference sequence). The CDR3: CASSWGGVDTEAFF. Written as DNA, the CDR3 is TGTGCCAGCAGCTGGGGGGGGGTAGATACTGAAGCTTTCTTT. Full variable domain (remainder filled in from reference TRBV5-4 and TRBJ1-1): ETGVTQSPTHLIKTRGQQVTLRCSSQSGHNTVSWYQQALGQGPQFIFQYYREEENGRGNFPPRFSGLQFPNYSSELNVNALELDDSALYLCASSWGGVDTEAFFGQGTRLTVV.

The sample holds one count of this clone. The chain recombines TRBV25-1 with TRBJ2-6; TRBD2 is a possible D gene (6 bases). V dropped 1 base and J dropped 0 bases, with 7 bases sitting between them. The CDR3 is 16 amino acids. The germline gives CDR1 MGHDK, CDR2 SYGVNS. In DNA, the CDR3 is TGTGCCAGCAGTGAATCGGGAGCCTCTGGGGCCAACGTCCTGACTTTC. Protein: CASSESGASGANVLTF.

This chain links TRBV3-1 (or the pseudogene TRBV3-2) with TRBJ2-2; D uncertain. The CDR3 is made up of 13 amino acids. Trimming removed 5 bases from V and 0 bases from J, with 4 bases in between. Per the germline V gene, CDR1 is LGHDT and CDR2 is YNNKEL (reference sequence). The CDR3 DNA reads as TGTGCCAGCAGCTTTACGAACACCGGGGAGCTGTTTTTT. Translated: CASSFTNTGELFF.

In this sample, this clone turned up a few times. The V gene is TRBV7-2, the J gene TRBJ2-7, with TRBD1 matching over 7 bases. CDR1 and CDR2 from the germline V gene are SGHTA and FQGNSA. The V and J ends lost 1 base and 4 bases, in that order; junction bases with no gene match: 4. The CDR3 loop spans 14 amino acids. The CDR3 loop is CASSLVLTGYEQYF. DNA of the CDR3: TGTGCCAGCAGCTTAGTGTTGACAGGGTACGAGCAGTACTTC.

This clone was seen only once. The chain links TRBV3-1 (or the pseudogene TRBV3-2) to TRBJ2-5; 11 bases are shared with TRBD2. This CDR3 is built from 16 residues. Germline CDR1 is LGHDT and CDR2 is YNNKEL (reference sequence). V gave up 0 bases and J gave up 9 bases; unmatched junction bases: 9. The CDR3 region has the DNA TGTGCCAGCAGCCAAGATCCTCCTAGCGGGAGGAGGCCCCAGTACTTC. As protein: CASSQDPPSGRRPQYF.